This T cell receptor beta chain was obtained from a study of Graves' ophthalmopathy and Graves' hyperthyroidism. General observations from the study: Most expanded clonotypes from thyroid (those above 0.001 frequency) were also found in blood. Ophthalmopathy progression cases were predicted by the model with approximately 66% sensitivity and 72% to 80% specificity. Discriminating ophthalmopathy from stable hyperthyroidism, a 13-signature model attained a sensitivity of under 90% and a specificity of about 79%.

The study amplified TCR beta CDR3 regions using RNA transcripts. First-round RT-PCR employed HTBI primers, with a second-round multiplex PCR after it. TCRdb re-called the multiplex PCR reads with MiXCR, one entry per CDR3 protein. The sample carries 300,000 or so distinct CDR3 sequences, roughly 15% recorded once. This clonotype was counted many times. The target antigen is unknown. Diagnosis used clinical symptoms, serum thyroxine, TRAb, thyroid ultrasound and orbital computed tomography. The CDR3 is 13 residues long. The J segment lost 7 bases and the V segment lost 6 bases, leaving 7 bases of the junction unmatched. CDR1 and CDR2 (germline): ENHRY, SYGVKD.

Specimen: peripheral blood. The J gene is TRBJ1-2, the V gene TRBV10-3, with 8 bases matching TRBD1. This TCR derives from an adult man with Graves' ophthalmopathy. CDR3 amino acids: CAIRLGQGRGYTF. CDR3 nucleotide sequence: TGTGCCATCAGACTAGGACAGGGTCGTGGCTACACCTTC.